A selection of T cell receptor beta chains follows, all from one sample in a study of blood T cell repertoires in COVID-19. Here immunoSEQ multiplex PCR was the method, and the copy in TCRdb shows in-frame clones only, minus some. The table records 250,000 to 400,000 clones, about 90% of them present only once. Material for sequencing was peripheral blood. Source of these receptors: a woman aged 25 to 39 with COVID-19, enrolled during active disease. Both conserved end residues are part of each CDR3. A D gene is named only where the DNA matches it firmly. The listing skips clone size in some rows; elsewhere it reads once, few, many or a size class.

TGCGCCAGCAGCTTGGGGTACTTCCGAGAGACCCAGTACTTC,CASSLGYFRETQYF,14,TRBV5-1,TRBJ2-5,.,.
TGTGCCAGCTCAAAACGGACTAGCGGGAACGATGAGCAGTTCTTC,CASSKRTSGNDEQFF,15,TRBV18,TRBJ2-1,.,TRBD2
TGTGCCAGCAGCTCTGTTACAGGGTTGAGCGACAATGAGCAGTTCTTC,CASSSVTGLSDNEQFF,16,TRBV5-8,TRBJ2-1,once,.
TGTGCCAGTAGTATACTTGAGGGAGAAGACAATGAGCAGTTCTTC,CASSILEGEDNEQFF,15,TRBV19,TRBJ2-1,once,.
TGTGCCAGCAGCGTACGGTGGGAGATGAATGAGCAGTTCTTC,CASSVRWEMNEQFF,14,TRBV9,TRBJ2-1,.,.
TGTGCCAGCCGTCCGACAGGGGGTCATCAGCCCCAGCATTTT,CASRPTGGHQPQHF,14,TRBV27,TRBJ1-5,many,TRBD1
TGTGCCATCAGTGAAGGCCTCGGGAACTATGGCTACACCTTC,CAISEGLGNYGYTF,14,TRBV10-3,TRBJ1-2,.,.
TGTGCCACCTCTTTAGCGGGATATGAGCAGTTCTTC,CATSLAGYEQFF,12,TRBV3-1/TRBV3-2,TRBJ2-1,.,TRBD2
TGTGCCAGCAGTGAACCCCGGGAGGACACTGAAGCTTTCTTT,CASSEPREDTEAFF,14,TRBV2,TRBJ1-1,.,.
TGTGCCAGTAGTATACCCGTTCCCGGTGAAGCTTTCTTT,CASSIPVPGEAFF,13,TRBV19,TRBJ1-1,.,.
TGTGCCAGTAGTCCGGGACAGGGGGCGCGTGGCTACACCTTC,CASSPGQGARGYTF,14,TRBV19,TRBJ1-2,once,TRBD1
TGTGCCAGCAGTTACGGCATGAACACTGAAGCTTTCTTT,CASSYGMNTEAFF,13,TRBV6-5,TRBJ1-1,.,.
TGTGCCAGCAGCTTAGTGCCAGAAACCCACGAGCAGTACTTC,CASSLVPETHEQYF,14,TRBV7-2,TRBJ2-7,.,.
TGTGCCAGCATCCAGACACGGCGCAATCAGCCCCAGCATTTT,CASIQTRRNQPQHF,14,TRBV28,TRBJ1-5,.,.
TGTGCCAGCAGTGAGGGGACTGCAAACAATGAGCAGTTCTTC,CASSEGTANNEQFF,14,TRBV6-1,TRBJ2-1,once,.